Included here is one TCR beta chain sequence, with context. Its antigen remains unidentified. These data are taken from a study of T cell responses to AZD1222 COVID-19 vaccine. Germline V gene data show CDR1 as SEHNR and CDR2 as FQNEAQ (reference sequence). The CDR3 is made up of 17 amino acids. V was pared by 1 base and J by 1 base, with 13 bases between. TCRdb keeps only in-frame clones here, not all; method: immunoSEQ multiplex PCR. The sample has 150,000 to 160,000 clones, 88% seen once. Study findings and constraints: Sampled repertoires all dated from after the peak T cell response. Possibly, clonal diversity was underestimated; donors were largely white British and included more females.

Sample: peripheral blood, taken on day 0 of AZD1222 vaccination. The rearrangement links TRBV7-9 to TRBJ1-4; D gene ambiguous. The sequence was obtained from an adult in good health. CDR3 coding DNA: TGTGCCAGCAGCTTAGGCTTGCGGGTAGTAACTAATGAAAAACTGTTTTTT. It specifies CASSLGLRVVTNEKLFF.